Following are 6 T cell receptor beta chains from one sample sequenced in a study of CD8+ T cells in alopecia areata. Extraction and reverse transcription of RNA yielded cDNA as the sequencing template. Using immunoSEQ multiplex PCR, the repertoire was profiled, and TCRdb retains in-frame clones only, with some absent. Of approximately 98,000 clones in the sample, 50% to 60% are singletons; the top ten hold more than 20%. Sequenced input: NKG2D-low CD8+ T cells sorted from blood. These receptors were obtained from a human donor with alopecia areata.

V and J are TRBV28 and TRBJ2-3; 13 nucleotides align to TRBD2. The CDR3 is 17 residues long. The V gene end was trimmed by 5 bases and the J gene end by 6 bases; junction bases not matched to a gene: 11. CDR1 is MDHEN and CDR2 is SYDVKM in the germline V gene. CDR3 sequence: CASSPVTSGRPWDTQYF. The DNA of the CDR3 is TGTGCCAGCAGTCCAGTGACTAGCGGGAGGCCTTGGGATACGCAGTATTTT. The variable domain in full, completed from reference TRBV28 and TRBJ2-3, reads DVKVTQSSRYLVKRTGEKVFLECVQDMDHENMFWYRQDPGLGLRLIYFSYDVKMKEKGDIPEGYSVSREKKERFSLILESASTNQTSMYLCASSPVTSGRPWDTQYFGPGTRLTVL.

This CDR3 reads CASSPGENEQYF. The DNA for the CDR3 is TGTGCCAGCAGCCCCGGGGAGAACGAGCAGTACTTC. This chain joins TRBV7-9 and TRBJ2-7, with D possibly TRBD2 on 5 matching bases. Trimming took off 5 bases at V and 5 bases at J, with 10 bases between the two ends. Germline CDR1 is SEHNR and CDR2 is FQNEAQ (reference sequence). CDR3 size: 12 residues.

The rearrangement joins TRBV2 to TRBJ2-1; perhaps TRBD1 as D (5 bases). Trimming shortened V by 6 bases and J by 3 bases, and 15 bases separated the two germline ends. CDR1 SNHLY and CDR2 FYNNEI come from the germline V gene. The CDR3 is 15 residues long. DNA of the CDR3: TGTGCCAGCAGGTTGAGACAGTCCGGCTACAATGAGCAGTTCTTC. It codes for CASRLRQSGYNEQFF.

The V call is TRBV6-1, the J call TRBJ2-1; 10 nucleotides agree with TRBD2. Per germline, CDR1 MNHNS and CDR2 SASEGT. The ends lost 5 bases at V and 2 bases at J; junction bases unmatched: 0. The CDR3 is made up of 14 amino acids. CDR3 region: CASSLAGAYNEQFF. As DNA, the CDR3 is TGTGCCAGCAGTCTAGCGGGAGCCTACAATGAGCAGTTCTTC.

The V and J genes are TRBV7-6 and TRBJ2-3; no clear D gene. Germline CDR1 and CDR2: SGHVS and FNYEAQ. The germline V and J ends were trimmed by 4 bases and 7 bases, with 15 bases remaining between them. CDR3 size: 14 residues. For the CDR3, the DNA is TGTGCCAGCAGCTCGAGAGGCACTTCCTATACGCAGTATTTT. Its translation: CASSSRGTSYTQYF.

This chain connects TRBV19 to TRBJ2-2, with 8 nucleotides matching TRBD2. CDR1 is LNHDA, CDR2 SQIVND, per germline (reference sequence). This CDR3 has 21 residues. Trimming removed 5 bases from V and 0 bases from J; junction bases left unmatched: 20. This CDR3 reads CASSRVSGSRTSLTNTGELFF. The CDR3 coding sequence is TGTGCCAGTAGTCGGGTCTCTGGATCGAGGACTAGCCTAACGAACACCGGGGAGCTGTTTTTT.